This T cell receptor (beta chain) derives from a study of blood T cell repertoires in COVID-19. Study at large: Samples taken during acute and convalescent COVID-19 were collected in the United States, Italy and Spain.

This clone came up a few times. This table comes from immunoSEQ multiplex PCR, and its TCRdb copy is limited to in-frame clones, with some not included. The sample contains more than 70,000 clones, 80% of which appear only once. V lost 4 bases, J lost 6 bases, and 15 bases lay in between. The CDR3 extends over 15 amino acids. Germline CDR1 is SGHTA and CDR2 is FQGNSA. The chain employs TRBV7-2 and TRBJ2-2; D possibly corresponds to TRBD1 (5 bases). The material sequenced was peripheral blood. The origin of this receptor is a woman in her 70s with acute or convalescent COVID-19. This chain's CDR3 is CASSSQVVLSGELFF. CDR3 bases: TGTGCCAGCAGCTCACAGGTCGTACTGTCCGGGGAGCTGTTTTTT.